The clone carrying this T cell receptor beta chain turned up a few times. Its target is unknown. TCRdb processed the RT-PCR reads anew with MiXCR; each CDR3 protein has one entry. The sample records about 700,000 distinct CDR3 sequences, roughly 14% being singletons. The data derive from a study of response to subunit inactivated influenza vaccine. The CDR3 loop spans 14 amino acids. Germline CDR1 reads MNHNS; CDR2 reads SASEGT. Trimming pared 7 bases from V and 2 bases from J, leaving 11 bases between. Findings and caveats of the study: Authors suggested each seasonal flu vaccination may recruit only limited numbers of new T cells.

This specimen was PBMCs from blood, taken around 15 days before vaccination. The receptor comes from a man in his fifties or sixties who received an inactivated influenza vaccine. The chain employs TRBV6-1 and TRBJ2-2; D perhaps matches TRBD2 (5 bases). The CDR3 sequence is CASTRTGNTGELFF. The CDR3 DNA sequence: TGTGCCAGCACCCGGACGGGAAACACCGGGGAGCTGTTTTTT.